Presented here are 20 T cell receptor beta chains from one specimen sequenced in a study of regulatory T cells in long-lasting Graves disease. The time point was: newly diagnosed GD, antithyroid drugs for less than 3 months. The TCR library was prepared using RNA isolated from PBMCs. Through Arm-PCR of CDR3 regions and iRepertoire HTBI primers, TCR beta libraries were built. TCRdb passed the multiplex PCR reads through MiXCR, listing each CDR3 protein once. The sample contains 400,000 to 500,000 distinct CDR3 sequences, less than 20% of which appear only once. The same sample was also used in a study of T cells in Graves' hyperthyroidism and ophthalmopathy.

This material consisted of peripheral blood mononuclear cells (PBMCs), taken at new diagnosis, from a patient treated with antithyroid drugs. The receptors here all came from a woman under 30 with Graves disease.

This clonotype was counted at least ten times. The V gene is TRBV7-2, the J gene TRBJ2-1, with D unclear. V lost 1 base to trimming and J lost 9 bases, with 13 bases between them. The length of the CDR3 is 14 residues. CDR1 SGHTA and CDR2 FQGNSA come from the germline V gene. The CDR3 bases are TGTGCCAGCAGCTTAGAGCCTCTCGGAGTTGAGCAGTTCTTC. Translated: CASSLEPLGVEQFF.

About this clonotype itself: Just one base apart from a much larger clone, this may be a read error. The gene calls are TRBV6-2 or TRBV6-3 and TRBJ2-7; 10 positions match TRBD2. Germline V gives CDR1 MNHEY, CDR2 SVGEGT. The CDR3 has 15 amino acids. Here the CDR3 reads CASSDWLAGAYGQYF. The CDR3 DNA follows: TGTGCCAGCAGTGACTGGCTAGCGGGAGCATACGGGCAGTACTTC.

CDR3 coding DNA: TGTGCCAGCAGCCAAGTCAGGCGGACCTACGAGCAGTACTTC. This sequence encodes CASSQVRRTYEQYF. The chain carries TRBV3-1 and TRBJ2-7; D is uncertain. Germline lookup yields CDR1 LGHDT and CDR2 YNNKEL (reference sequence). Trimming removed 1 base from V and 2 bases from J, with 9 bases in between. The CDR3 length is 14 residues.

This clonotype was detected a few times. This chain links TRBV29-1 with TRBJ2-7; D ambiguous. Germline-derived CDR1 and CDR2 are SQVTM and ANQGSEA. This CDR3 comprises 11 residues. V was shortened by 8 bases and J by 3 bases, with 11 bases between the two germline ends. Here the CDR3 reads CSFFLGYEQYF. As DNA, the CDR3 is TGCAGCTTTTTTTTGGGCTACGAGCAGTACTTC.

This clonotype was recorded at least ten times. The rearrangement links TRBV6-2 or TRBV6-3 to TRBJ2-1, with 7 nucleotides matching TRBD1. J gave up 7 bases and V 2 bases, and 11 bases lay outside the gene matches. The CDR3 extends over 16 amino acids. Germline loops: CDR1 MNHEY, CDR2 SVGEGT. The chain's CDR3 is CASSYEQGPRLNEQFF. CDR3 nucleotide sequence: TGTGCCAGCAGTTACGAACAGGGGCCGCGACTAAATGAGCAGTTCTTC.

This clonotype occurred many times. V usage is TRBV2 and J usage is TRBJ2-7; 10 positions match TRBD1. V lost 3 bases and J lost 5; bases outside the gene matches: 4. The CDR3 loop spans 14 amino acids. Germline V gene lookup returns CDR1 SNHLY and CDR2 FYNNEI. DNA of the CDR3: TGTGCCAGCAGTGATGGAGGGACAGGGGACGAGCAGTACTTC. This sequence encodes CASSDGGTGDEQYF. Full variable domain (rest looked up from reference TRBV2 and TRBJ2-7): EPEVTQTPSHQVTQMGQEVILRCVPISNHLYFYWYRQILGQKVEFLVSFYNNEISEKSEIFDDQFSVERPDGSNFTLKIRSTKLEDSAMYFCASSDGGTGDEQYFGPGTRLTVT.

This clonotype was detected many times. The genes are TRBV6-1 and TRBJ2-1; 14 nucleotides agree with TRBD2. V trimming: 7 bases; J trimming: 3 bases; junction bases outside the gene matches: 5. CDR3 length: 16 residues. Per germline, CDR1 MNHNS and CDR2 SASEGT. The CDR3 sequence: CASTRGTSGSYNEQFF. In nucleotides, the CDR3 is TGTGCCAGCACCCGGGGGACTAGCGGGAGCTACAATGAGCAGTTCTTC.

This clonotype was seen ten or more times. With a much larger clone just one base away, this may be a read error. This sequence joins TRBV20-1 and TRBJ2-1, with a weak D call TRBD2 (6 bases). V lost 1 base, J lost 6 bases, and 16 bases lay in between. Germline V gene data show CDR1 as DFQATT and CDR2 as SNEGSKA (reference sequence). This CDR3 is 15 amino acids long. For the CDR3, the DNA is TGCAGTGCTAGAGCTACTAGCAGGAGGGCCAATGAGCAGTTCTTC. It specifies CSARATSRRANEQFF.

This clonotype was found a few times. The V and J genes are TRBV4-2 and TRBJ1-5; D is unclear. V dropped 1 base and J dropped 4 bases, with 8 bases sitting between them. The CDR3 runs to 14 residues. CDR1 is LGHNA, CDR2 YNFKEQ, per germline. In DNA form, the CDR3 reads TGTGCCAGCAGCCAAGGGAGGGTGAATCAGCCCCAGCATTTT. Its translation: CASSQGRVNQPQHF.

The table lists this clonotype with many counts. The V and J genes are TRBV11-3 and TRBJ1-2; D remains ambiguous. The CDR3 has 14 amino acids. V was pared by 5 bases and J by 4 bases, with 14 bases between. Germline values: CDR1 SGHNT, CDR2 YENEEA. The CDR3 nucleotides are TGTGCCAGCAGCCCCTCTGGCAGTCTCTATGGCTACACCTTC. The encoded protein is CASSPSGSLYGYTF.

This clonotype was observed a few times. The chain carries TRBV20-1 and TRBJ2-7; 11 bases agree with TRBD2. From germline, CDR1 is DFQATT and CDR2 SNEGSKA (reference sequence). V dropped 5 bases and J dropped 2; count of bases not matched to a gene: 5. The CDR3 is 14 residues long. CDR3 DNA: TGCAGTGCTGACGGGACTAGCGGTCCCTACGAGCAGTACTTC. This translates into CSADGTSGPYEQYF.

The table lists this clonotype with many counts. This chain uses TRBV27 with TRBJ2-2; 7 positions agree with TRBD1. This CDR3 has 15 amino acids. Germline V CDR1 and CDR2: MNHEY, SMNVEV (reference sequence). J gave up 1 base and V 5 bases, and 4 bases lay outside the gene matches. In DNA form, the CDR3 reads TGTGCCAGCAGTGCCCGGACAGGGAACACCGGGGAGCTGTTTTTT. This sequence encodes CASSARTGNTGELFF.

This clonotype was counted only a few times. The chain uses TRBV29-1 and TRBJ1-5; D not resolved. The germline gives CDR1 SQVTM, CDR2 ANQGSEA. Trimming cost V 4 bases and J 4 bases, with 11 bases left between them. The CDR3 consists of 13 residues. The CDR3 loop is CSVAESVNQPQHF. The CDR3 coding sequence is TGCAGCGTTGCGGAATCAGTTAATCAGCCCCAGCATTTT.

This clonotype was detected ten times or more. The chain carries TRBV2 and TRBJ2-1; 7 positions match TRBD2. CDR1 is SNHLY, CDR2 FYNNEI, per germline. The CDR3 is 14 residues long. J gave up 3 bases and V 6 bases, and 5 bases lay outside the gene matches. The CDR3 is CASSSSSGYNEQFF. Here the CDR3 DNA reads TGTGCCAGCAGCTCATCTAGCGGCTACAATGAGCAGTTCTTC.

The CDR3 here is CASSDSGRGGYGYTF. DNA of the CDR3: TGTGCCAGCAGTGATTCTGGGAGGGGGGGTTATGGCTACACCTTC. V usage is TRBV6-2 or TRBV6-3 and J usage is TRBJ1-2, with D perhaps matching TRBD1 (6 bases). V dropped 5 bases and J dropped 5 bases, with 18 bases sitting between them. The germline CDR1 and CDR2 sequences are MNHEY and SVGEGT. The CDR3 loop spans 15 amino acids.

The chain links TRBV6-2 or TRBV6-3 to TRBJ2-1, with D uncertain. Germline V gene data show CDR1 as MNHEY and CDR2 as SVGEGT. V gave up 5 bases and J gave up 4 bases, with 9 bases separating them. The CDR3 has 13 residues. The CDR3 DNA reads TGTGCCAGCAGTGAATCGAAGTACAATGAGCAGTTCTTC. Translation gives CASSESKYNEQFF.

This clonotype has only a few counts. This chain uses TRBV12-3 or TRBV12-4 with TRBJ1-6; D is possibly TRBD1 (5 bases). Trimming took 3 bases from V and 6 from J, leaving 9 bases between them. The CDR3 length is 14 residues. CDR3 nucleotide sequence: TGTGCCAGCAGTTTGAGCAGGGTTAATTCACCCCTCCACTTT. Encoded protein: CASSLSRVNSPLHF.

This clonotype occurred many times. This chain connects TRBV11-2 to TRBJ2-2; 7 bases are a match to TRBD2. J gave up 1 base and V 5 bases, and 1 base lay outside the gene matches. Germline V gene lookup returns CDR1 SGHAT and CDR2 FQNNGV. The length of the CDR3 is 14 residues. The CDR3 loop is CASSVAGNTGELFF. The CDR3 bases are TGTGCCAGCAGCGTAGCGGGGAACACCGGGGAGCTGTTTTTT.

This clonotype was observed a few times. The chain combines TRBV6-1 with TRBJ1-2; D unclear. This CDR3 spans 13 amino acids. In germline, CDR1 is MNHNS, CDR2 SASEGT. Trimming removed 6 bases from V and 5 bases from J, with 13 bases in between. In DNA form, the CDR3 reads TGTGCCAGCAGCCAATCGGATGGGTATGGCTACACCTTC. As protein: CASSQSDGYGYTF.

This clonotype has a handful of counts. The chain combines TRBV11-2 with TRBJ2-6; D is unclear. V lost 6 bases and J lost 3, with 9 bases in between. CDR1 and CDR2 from the germline V gene are SGHAT and FQNNGV. This CDR3 has 14 residues. CDR3 in amino acids: CASRTSDGANVLTF. CDR3 in DNA: TGTGCCAGCAGAACAAGCGATGGGGCCAACGTCCTGACTTTC.